This T cell receptor (beta chain) was obtained from a study of cytomegalovirus exposure and HLA in healthy donors. Study results and limitations: Specificity for CMV antigens was confirmed in vitro for a few of the CMV-associated chains.

Details on this clone: Its target is not known.

Using immunoSEQ multiplex PCR, the repertoire was profiled, and TCRdb retains in-frame clones only, with some absent. In the table there are some 73,000 clones, roughly 90% of which are singletons. The CDR3 sequence is 13 residues long. The V and J ends lost 4 bases and 3 bases respectively, with 11 bases between them. Germline V gives CDR1 GTSNPN, CDR2 SVGIG (reference sequence). The clonotype comes from a woman aged 18-30 years in good health and CMV-seropositive. The V call is TRBV30, the J call TRBJ2-3; D may be TRBD1 (6 bases). Specimen: PBMCs. The CDR3: CAWNRVGTDTQYF. The CDR3 coding sequence is TGTGCCTGGAACAGGGTAGGGACAGATACGCAGTATTTT. Supplemented by reference TRBV30 and TRBJ2-3, the full variable domain reads SQTIHQWPATLVQPVGSPLSLECTVEGTSNPNLYWYRQAAGRGLQLLFYSVGIGQISSEVPQNLSASRPQDRQFILSSKKLLLSDSGFYLCAWNRVGTDTQYFGPGTRLTVL.